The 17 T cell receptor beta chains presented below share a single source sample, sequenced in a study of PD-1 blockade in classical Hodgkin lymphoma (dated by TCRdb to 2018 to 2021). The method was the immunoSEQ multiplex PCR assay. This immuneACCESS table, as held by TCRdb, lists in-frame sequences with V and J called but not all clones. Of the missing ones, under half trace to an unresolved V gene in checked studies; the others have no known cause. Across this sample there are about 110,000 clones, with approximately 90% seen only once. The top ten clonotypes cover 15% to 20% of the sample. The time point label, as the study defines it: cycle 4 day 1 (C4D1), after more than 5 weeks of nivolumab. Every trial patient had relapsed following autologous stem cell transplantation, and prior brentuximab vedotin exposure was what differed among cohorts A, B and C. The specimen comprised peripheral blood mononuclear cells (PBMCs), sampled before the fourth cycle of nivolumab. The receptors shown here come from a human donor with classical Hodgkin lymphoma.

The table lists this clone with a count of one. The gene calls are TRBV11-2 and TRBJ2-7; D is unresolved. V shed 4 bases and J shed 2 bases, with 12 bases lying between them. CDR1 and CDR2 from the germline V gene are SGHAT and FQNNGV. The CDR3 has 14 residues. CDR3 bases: TGTGCCAGCAGCTCCATTGATTCTGCCTACGAGCAGTACTTC. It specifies CASSSIDSAYEQYF.

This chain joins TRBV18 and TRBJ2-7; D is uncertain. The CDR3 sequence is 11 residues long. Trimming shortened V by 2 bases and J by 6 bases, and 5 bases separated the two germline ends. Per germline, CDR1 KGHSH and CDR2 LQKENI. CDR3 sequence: CASSPGPEQYF. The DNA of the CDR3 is TGTGCCAGCTCACCAGGACCCGAGCAGTACTTC.

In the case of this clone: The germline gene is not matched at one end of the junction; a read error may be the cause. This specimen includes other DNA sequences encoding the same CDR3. The CDR3 loop is CASSQGGTANTGELFF. The CDR3 bases are TGTGCCAGCAGCCAGGGAGGGACCGCGAATACCGGGGAGCTGTTTTTT. This rearrangement joins TRBV14 to TRBJ2-2; TRBD2 matches 7 bases. The CDR3 is 16 amino acids. Germline V gene sequence: CDR1 SGHDN, CDR2 FVKESK.

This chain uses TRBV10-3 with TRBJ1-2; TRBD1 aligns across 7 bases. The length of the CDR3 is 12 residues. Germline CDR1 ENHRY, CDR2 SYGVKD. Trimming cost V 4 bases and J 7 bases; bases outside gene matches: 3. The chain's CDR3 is CAISGQGSGYTF. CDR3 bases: TGTGCCATCAGTGGACAGGGCTCTGGCTACACCTTC.

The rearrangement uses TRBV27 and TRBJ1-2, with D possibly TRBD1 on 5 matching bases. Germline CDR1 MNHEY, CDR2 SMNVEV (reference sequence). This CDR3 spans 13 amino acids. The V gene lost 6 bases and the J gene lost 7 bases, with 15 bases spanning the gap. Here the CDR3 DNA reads TGTGCCAGCAGCCACGGAGGGGTTTTTGGCTACACCTTC. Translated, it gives CASSHGGVFGYTF.

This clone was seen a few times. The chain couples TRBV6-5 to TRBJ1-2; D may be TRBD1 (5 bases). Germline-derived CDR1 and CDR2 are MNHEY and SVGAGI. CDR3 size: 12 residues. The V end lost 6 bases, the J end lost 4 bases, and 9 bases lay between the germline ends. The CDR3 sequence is CASRGQFYGYTF. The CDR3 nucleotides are TGTGCCAGCAGAGGACAATTCTATGGCTACACCTTC.

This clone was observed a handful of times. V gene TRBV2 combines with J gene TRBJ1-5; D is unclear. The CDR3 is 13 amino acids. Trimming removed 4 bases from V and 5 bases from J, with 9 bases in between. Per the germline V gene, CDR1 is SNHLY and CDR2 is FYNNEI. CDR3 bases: TGTGCCAGCAGTGGGGAAGCTCATCAGCCCCAGCATTTT. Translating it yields CASSGEAHQPQHF.

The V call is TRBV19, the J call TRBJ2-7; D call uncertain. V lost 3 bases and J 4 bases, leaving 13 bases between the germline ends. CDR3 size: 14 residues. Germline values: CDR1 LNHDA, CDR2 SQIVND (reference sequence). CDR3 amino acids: CASSIGLVEYEQYF. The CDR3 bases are TGTGCCAGTAGTATTGGGCTAGTGGAATACGAGCAGTACTTC.

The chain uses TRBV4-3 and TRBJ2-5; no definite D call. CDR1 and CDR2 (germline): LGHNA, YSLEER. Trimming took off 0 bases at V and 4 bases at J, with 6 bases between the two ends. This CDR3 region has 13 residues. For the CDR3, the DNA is TGCGCCAGCAGCCAAGACCGACGAGAGACCCAGTACTTC. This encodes CASSQDRRETQYF.

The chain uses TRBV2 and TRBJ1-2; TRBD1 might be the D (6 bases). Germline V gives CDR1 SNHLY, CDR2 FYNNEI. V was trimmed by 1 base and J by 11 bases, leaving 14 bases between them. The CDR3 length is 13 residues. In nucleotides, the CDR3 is TGTGCCAGCAGTGAAGATGGACAGCAGTTTTACACCTTC. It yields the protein CASSEDGQQFYTF.

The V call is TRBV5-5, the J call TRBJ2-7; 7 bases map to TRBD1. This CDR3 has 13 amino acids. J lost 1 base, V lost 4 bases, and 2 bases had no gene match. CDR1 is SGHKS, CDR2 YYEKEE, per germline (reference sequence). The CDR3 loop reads CASSLGQSYEQYF. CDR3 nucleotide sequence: TGTGCCAGCAGCCTGGGACAGTCCTACGAGCAGTACTTC. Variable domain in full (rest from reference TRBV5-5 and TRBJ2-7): DAGVTQSPTHLIKTRGQQVTLRCSPISGHKSVSWYQQVLGQGPQFIFQYYEKEERGRGNFPDRFSARQFPNYSSELNVNALLLGDSALYLCASSLGQSYEQYFGPGTRLTVT.

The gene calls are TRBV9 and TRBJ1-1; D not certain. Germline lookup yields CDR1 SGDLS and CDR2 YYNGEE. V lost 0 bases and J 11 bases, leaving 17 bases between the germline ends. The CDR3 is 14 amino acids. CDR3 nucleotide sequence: TGTGCCAGCAGCGTAGGTGTAGGATACCTTGGCGCTTTCTTT. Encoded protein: CASSVGVGYLGAFF.

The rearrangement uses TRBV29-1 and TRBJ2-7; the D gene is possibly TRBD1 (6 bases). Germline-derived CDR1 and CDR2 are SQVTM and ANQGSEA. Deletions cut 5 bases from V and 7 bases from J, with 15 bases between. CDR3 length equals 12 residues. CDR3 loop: CSVSSGTSEQYF. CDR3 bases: TGCAGCGTTAGCTCCGGGACAAGTGAGCAGTACTTC.

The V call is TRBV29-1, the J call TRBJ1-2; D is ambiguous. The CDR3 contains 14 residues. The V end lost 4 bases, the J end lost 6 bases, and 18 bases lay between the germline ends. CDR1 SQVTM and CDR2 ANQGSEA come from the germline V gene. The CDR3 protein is CSVALGSLDHGYTF. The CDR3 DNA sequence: TGCAGCGTTGCCCTGGGCTCCTTGGACCATGGCTACACCTTC. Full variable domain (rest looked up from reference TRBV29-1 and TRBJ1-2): SAVISQKPSRDICQRGTSLTIQCQVDSQVTMMFWYRQQPGQSLTLIATANQGSEATYESGFVIDKFPISRPNLTFSTLTVSNMSPEDSSIYLCSVALGSLDHGYTFGSGTRLTVV.

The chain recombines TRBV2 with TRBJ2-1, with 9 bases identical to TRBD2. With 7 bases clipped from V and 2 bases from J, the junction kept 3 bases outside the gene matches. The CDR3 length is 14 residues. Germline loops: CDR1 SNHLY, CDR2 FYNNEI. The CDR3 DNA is TGTGCCAGCAACCTAGCGGGACCCTACAATGAGCAGTTCTTC. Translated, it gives CASNLAGPYNEQFF.

As DNA, the CDR3 is TGCGCCAGCAGTCGCTCGAGACGGACAGGGGGCGGCGACGGGTTCGGAGGCTACACCTTC. As protein: CASSRSRRTGGGDGFGGYTF. The chain carries TRBV5-1 and TRBJ1-2, with 11 positions matching TRBD1. Germline V gene data show CDR1 as SGHRS and CDR2 as YFSETQ. Trimming cost V 5 bases and J 8 bases; bases outside gene matches: 26. The CDR3 covers 20 residues. The full variable domain, its missing parts supplied by reference TRBV5-1 and TRBJ1-2, is KAGVTQTPRYLIKTRGQQVTLSCSPISGHRSVSWYQQTPGQGLQFLFEYFSETQRNKGNFPGRFSGRQFSNSRSEMNVSTLELGDSALYLCASSRSRRTGGGDGFGGYTFGSGTRLTVV.

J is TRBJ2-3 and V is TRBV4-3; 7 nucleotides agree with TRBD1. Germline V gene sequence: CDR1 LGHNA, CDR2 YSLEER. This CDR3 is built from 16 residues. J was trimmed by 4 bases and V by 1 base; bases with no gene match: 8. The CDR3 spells CASSQGSGGWADTQYF. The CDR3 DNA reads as TGCGCCAGCAGCCAAGGATCAGGGGGATGGGCAGATACGCAGTATTTT.